A selection of T cell receptor beta chains follows, all from one sample in a study of blood T cell repertoires in COVID-19. Profiling relied on immunoSEQ multiplex PCR, and the TCRdb table lists in-frame clones only, not all of them. The data contain more than 90,000 clones, roughly nine tenths of them singletons. Sequenced sample: peripheral blood. Every receptor here comes from a man between 50 and 59 years old with acute or convalescent COVID-19. CDR3s include the opening cysteine and the closing phenylalanine or tryptophan. D genes are given only for firm matches. Some rows have no size entry. The others give once, few or many, or a class for an expanded clone.

CASSLYLGVYEQYF | TGTGCCAGCAGTTTATACCTGGGCGTCTACGAGCAGTACTTC | - | TRBJ2-7 | TRBV28 | -
CASSIDMGTGDGYTF | TGTGCCAGTAGTATAGATATGGGGACAGGGGATGGCTACACCTTC | TRBD1 | TRBJ1-2 | TRBV19 | -
CASTRRASDNEQFF | TGTGCCAGCACCCGTAGGGCTAGCGACAATGAGCAGTTCTTC | - | TRBJ2-1 | TRBV9 | -
CASSVGGAPTGELFF | TGTGCCAGTAGTGTCGGGGGGGCCCCAACCGGGGAGCTGTTTTTT | TRBD2 | TRBJ2-2 | TRBV19 | once
CASSLWGGLKEQFF | TGTGCCAGCAGCTTGTGGGGGGGCCTAAAGGAGCAGTTCTTC | - | TRBJ2-1 | TRBV11-2 | -
CASSAPGQLNSPLHF | TGTGCCAGCAGCGCTCCGGGACAGCTTAATTCACCCCTCCACTTT | TRBD1 | TRBJ1-6 | TRBV5-6 | -
CASSGGTGNTGELFF | TGTGCCAGCAGTGGCGGGACAGGGAACACCGGGGAGCTGTTTTTT | TRBD1 | TRBJ2-2 | TRBV11-3 | -
CASTSRNEQFF | TGTGCCAGTACTAGCCGGAATGAGCAGTTCTTC | - | TRBJ2-1 | TRBV6-5 | -
CASSLRSEGYTF | TGTGCCAGCAGTTTAAGGTCGGAGGGCTACACCTTC | - | TRBJ1-2 | TRBV12-3/TRBV12-4 | -
CASSPVTGDYGYTF | TGTGCCAGCAGCCCGGTGACAGGCGACTATGGCTACACCTTC | - | TRBJ1-2 | TRBV7-9 | -
CASSQVGTQNTEAFF | TGCGCCAGCAGCCAAGTTGGGACACAGAACACTGAAGCTTTCTTT | - | TRBJ1-1 | TRBV4-3 | -
CASSSRTGPLTGELFF | TGTGCCAGCAGTTCTCGGACAGGGCCCCTCACCGGGGAGCTGTTTTTT | TRBD1 | TRBJ2-2 | TRBV6-5 | -
CSVDPGMKYGYTF | TGCAGCGTTGACCCAGGGATGAAGTATGGCTACACCTTC | - | TRBJ1-2 | TRBV29-1 | -
CASTRTGVEASPLHF | TGTGCCAGCACTAGGACAGGGGTTGAGGCTTCTCCCCTCCACTTT | TRBD1 | TRBJ1-6 | TRBV2 | -